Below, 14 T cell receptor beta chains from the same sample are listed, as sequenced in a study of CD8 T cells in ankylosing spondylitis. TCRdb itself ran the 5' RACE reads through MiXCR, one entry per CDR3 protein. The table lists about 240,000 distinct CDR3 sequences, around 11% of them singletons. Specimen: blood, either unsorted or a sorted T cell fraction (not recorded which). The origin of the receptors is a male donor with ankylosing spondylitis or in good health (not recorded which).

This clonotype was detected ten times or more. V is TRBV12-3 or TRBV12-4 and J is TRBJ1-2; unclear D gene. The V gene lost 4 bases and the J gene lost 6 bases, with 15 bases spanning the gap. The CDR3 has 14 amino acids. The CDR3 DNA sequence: TGTGCCAGCAGTTCGTCGATGGGAAGTAATGGCTACACCTTC. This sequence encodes CASSSSMGSNGYTF.

CDR3 DNA: TGTGCCAGCAGCCAATCGATAGGGGGGAATCAGCCCCAGCATTTT. It encodes CASSQSIGGNQPQHF. The chain recombines TRBV3-1 with TRBJ1-5; D is possibly TRBD1 (6 bases). From germline, CDR1 is LGHDT and CDR2 YNNKEL (reference sequence). The V end was cut by 2 bases, the J end by 4 bases, with 12 bases between. The CDR3 length is 15 residues.

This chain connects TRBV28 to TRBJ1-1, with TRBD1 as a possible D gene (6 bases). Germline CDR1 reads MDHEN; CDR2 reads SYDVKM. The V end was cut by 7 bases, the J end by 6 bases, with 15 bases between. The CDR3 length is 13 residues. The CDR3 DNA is TGTGCCAGCACCGGACAGTTGGGTGCTGAAGCTTTCTTT. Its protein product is CASTGQLGAEAFF.

The CDR3 spells CASSFDAASEQYF. The DNA of the CDR3 is TGCGCCAGCAGCTTCGATGCAGCCTCCGAGCAGTACTTC. The chain combines TRBV5-1 with TRBJ2-7; no firm D call. Trimming removed 2 bases from V and 6 bases from J, with 12 bases in between. The CDR3 covers 13 residues. CDR1 and CDR2 from the germline V gene are SGHRS and YFSETQ.

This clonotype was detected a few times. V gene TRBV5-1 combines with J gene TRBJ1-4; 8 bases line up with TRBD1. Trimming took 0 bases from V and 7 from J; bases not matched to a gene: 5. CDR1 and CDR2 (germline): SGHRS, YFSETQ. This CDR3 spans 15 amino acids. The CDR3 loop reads CASSLDGQGIEKLFF. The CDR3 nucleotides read TGCGCCAGCAGCTTGGACGGACAGGGCATTGAAAAACTGTTTTTT.

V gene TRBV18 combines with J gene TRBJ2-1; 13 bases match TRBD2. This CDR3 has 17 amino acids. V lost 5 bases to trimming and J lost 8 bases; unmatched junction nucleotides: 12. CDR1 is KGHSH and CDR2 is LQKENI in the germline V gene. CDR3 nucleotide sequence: TGTGCCAGCTCATCCTCCGGACTAGCGGGAGAGGTGGATGAGCAGTTCTTC. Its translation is CASSSSGLAGEVDEQFF. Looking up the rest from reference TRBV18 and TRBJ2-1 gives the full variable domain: NAGVMQNPRHLVRRRGQEARLRCSPMKGHSHVYWYRQLPEEGLKFMVYLQKENIIDESGMPKERFSAEFPKEGPSILRIQQVVRGDSAAYFCASSSSGLAGEVDEQFFGPGTRLTVL.

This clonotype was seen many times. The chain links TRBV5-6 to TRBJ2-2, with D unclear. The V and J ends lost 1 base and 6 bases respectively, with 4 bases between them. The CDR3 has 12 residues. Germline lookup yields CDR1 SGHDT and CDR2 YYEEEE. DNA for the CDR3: TGTGCCAGCAGCTTGTTTGCCGGGGAGCTGTTTTTT. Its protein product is CASSLFAGELFF.

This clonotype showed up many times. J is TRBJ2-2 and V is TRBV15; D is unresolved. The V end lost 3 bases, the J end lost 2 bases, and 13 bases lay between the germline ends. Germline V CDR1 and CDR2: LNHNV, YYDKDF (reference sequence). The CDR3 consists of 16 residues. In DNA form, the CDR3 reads TGTGCCACCAGCAGTGACCCGACAAGTAACACCGGGGAGCTGTTTTTT. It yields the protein CATSSDPTSNTGELFF.

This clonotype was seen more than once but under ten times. The CDR3 loop is CASSPWPSGSFNEQFF. The CDR3 bases are TGTGCCAGCAGCCCATGGCCTAGCGGGAGTTTCAATGAGCAGTTCTTC. The chain uses TRBV7-9 and TRBJ2-1; TRBD2 matches 10 bases. The CDR3 is made up of 16 amino acids. Germline CDR1 reads SEHNR; CDR2 reads FQNEAQ (reference sequence). The V gene end was trimmed by 5 bases and the J gene end by 6 bases; junction bases not matched to a gene: 10. Using reference TRBV7-9 and TRBJ2-1 for the parts outside the CDR3, the full variable domain is DTGVSQNPRHKITKRGQNVTFRCDPISEHNRLYWYRQTLGQGPEFLTYFQNEAQLEKSRLLSDRFSAERPKGSFSTLEIQRTEQGDSAMYLCASSPWPSGSFNEQFFGPGTRLTVL.

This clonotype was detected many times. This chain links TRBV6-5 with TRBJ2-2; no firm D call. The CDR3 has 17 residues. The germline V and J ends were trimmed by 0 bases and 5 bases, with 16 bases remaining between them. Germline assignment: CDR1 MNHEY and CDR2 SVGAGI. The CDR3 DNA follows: TGTGCCAGCAGTTACTCCTTGACACCCGCCGGAACCGGGGAGCTGTTTTTT. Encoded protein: CASSYSLTPAGTGELFF.

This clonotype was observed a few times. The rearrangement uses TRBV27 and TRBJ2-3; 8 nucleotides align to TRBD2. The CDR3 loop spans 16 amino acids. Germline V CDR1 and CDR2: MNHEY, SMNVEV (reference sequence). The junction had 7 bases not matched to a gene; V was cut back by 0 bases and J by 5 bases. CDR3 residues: CASSLSRAGVGDTQYF. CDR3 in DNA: TGTGCCAGCAGTTTATCTCGAGCGGGAGTGGGAGATACGCAGTATTTT.

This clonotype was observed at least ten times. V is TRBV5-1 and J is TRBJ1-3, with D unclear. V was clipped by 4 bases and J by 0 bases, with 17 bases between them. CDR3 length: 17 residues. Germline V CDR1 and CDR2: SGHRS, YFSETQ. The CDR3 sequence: CASSPGPTIYSGNTIYF. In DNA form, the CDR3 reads TGCGCCAGCAGCCCCGGACCGACAATTTACTCTGGAAACACCATATATTTT.

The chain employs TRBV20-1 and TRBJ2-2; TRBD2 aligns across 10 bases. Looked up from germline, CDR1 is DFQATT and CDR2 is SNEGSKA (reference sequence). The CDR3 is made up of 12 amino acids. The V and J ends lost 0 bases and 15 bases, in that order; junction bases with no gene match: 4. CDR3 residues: CSARDTAGGMFF. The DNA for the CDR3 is TGCAGTGCTAGAGATACAGCGGGAGGGATGTTTTTT.

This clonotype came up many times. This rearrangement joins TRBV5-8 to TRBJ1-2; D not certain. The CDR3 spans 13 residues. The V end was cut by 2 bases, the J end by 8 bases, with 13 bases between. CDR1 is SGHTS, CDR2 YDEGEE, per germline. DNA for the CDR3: TGTGCCAGCAGCTTCGGGGAAGCTAGGGGCTACACCTTC. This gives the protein CASSFGEARGYTF.